Each of the 28 T cell receptor beta chains below was sequenced from the same sample in a study of Ad26.COV2.S vaccination and SARS-CoV-2 variants (dated by TCRdb to 2020 to 2023). Explained via the paper, the treatment or condition label denotes: around 19 received Ad26.COV2.S at low or high dose, single or two shots; several received placebo; per-sample allocation not given. For vaccine and placebo recipients, the sequenced repertoires came from samples collected on day 63 after the first injection. The protocol used for the library was the immunoSEQ multiplex PCR assay. Drawn from immuneACCESS, this table holds only the in-frame rearrangements with V and J called that TCRdb kept. Clones are partly lost; checked studies trace under half to an unresolved V gene and leave the rest unexplained. Within this sample are 350,000 to 450,000 clones, with about 91% of them counted one time only. Over 1.5% of the sample comes from the top ten.

The sample in question was peripheral blood, obtained in a trial of Ad26.COV2.S vaccine versus placebo. The source is a person between 18 and 65 years old who received the Ad26.COV2.S COVID-19 vaccine or a placebo.

This chain links TRBV7-6 with TRBJ2-5, with D perhaps TRBD1 (5 bases). Germline lookup yields CDR1 SGHVS and CDR2 FNYEAQ. V was pared by 2 bases and J by 5 bases, with 12 bases between. The length of the CDR3 is 14 residues. CDR3 residues: CASSLFQGRETQYF. DNA of the CDR3: TGTGCCAGCAGCTTATTTCAGGGCCGGGAGACCCAGTACTTC.

This clone was counted once. The chain uses TRBV27 and TRBJ1-4; D ambiguous. Germline V gene sequence: CDR1 MNHEY, CDR2 SMNVEV (reference sequence). V was cut by 5 bases and J by 8 bases, with 9 bases left in between. The CDR3 totals 12 residues. The CDR3 DNA is TGTGCCAGCAGTAACTATGGGGAAAAACTGTTTTTT. Amino acids: CASSNYGEKLFF.

The chain employs TRBV7-9 and TRBJ2-5, with 12 nucleotides matching TRBD2. The ends lost 5 bases at V and 1 base at J; junction bases unmatched: 5. This CDR3 is 16 amino acids long. Germline V gene lookup returns CDR1 SEHNR and CDR2 FQNEAQ (reference sequence). CDR3 in DNA: TGTGCCAGCAGCCGCGGACTAGCGGGGACCCAAGAGACCCAGTACTTC. This encodes CASSRGLAGTQETQYF.

V is TRBV7-3 and J is TRBJ1-1; D not certain. V lost 4 bases and J lost 3, with 9 bases in between. The CDR3 runs to 13 residues. Germline V gene lookup returns CDR1 SGHTA and CDR2 FQGTGA. The CDR3 is CASSSGRDTEAFF. The DNA of the CDR3 is TGTGCCAGCAGCTCCGGACGGGACACTGAAGCTTTCTTT.

The V gene is TRBV5-1, the J gene TRBJ1-2; 7 bases fit TRBD1. The CDR3 extends over 17 amino acids. J lost 4 bases, V lost 3 bases, and 15 bases had no gene match. Germline CDR1 and CDR2: SGHRS and YFSETQ. The CDR3 nucleotides read TGCGCCAGCAGCTCTGCTATACAGGGGAAAGTCGGCTATGGCTACACCTTC. As protein: CASSSAIQGKVGYGYTF.

The CDR3 sequence: CASSSAEGGRGDEQFF. In DNA, the CDR3 is TGTGCCAGCAGTTCTGCTGAAGGCGGGAGGGGCGATGAGCAGTTCTTC. The J gene is TRBJ2-1, the V gene TRBV28; 9 nucleotides agree with TRBD2. V gave up 4 bases and J gave up 8 bases; unmatched junction bases: 12. The length of the CDR3 is 16 residues. Germline-derived CDR1 and CDR2 are MDHEN and SYDVKM.

This chain links TRBV7-2 with TRBJ1-2; D call uncertain. V was cut by 11 bases and J by 2 bases, with 15 bases left in between. The CDR3 runs to 13 residues. Germline V gene sequence: CDR1 SGHTA, CDR2 FQGNSA. The CDR3 DNA reads TGTGCCGAAAAAGAGGACCGAAACTATGGCTACACCTTC. It encodes CAEKEDRNYGYTF.

The chain recombines TRBV19 with TRBJ1-1; no clear D gene. CDR1 and CDR2 from the germline V gene are LNHDA and SQIVND (reference sequence). The length of the CDR3 is 12 residues. Trimming left V 3 bases short and J 1 base short, with 3 bases between. The CDR3 spells CASSIQNTEAFF. The CDR3 DNA sequence: TGTGCCAGTAGTATCCAGAACACTGAAGCTTTCTTT.

V gene TRBV7-9 combines with J gene TRBJ2-1; TRBD2 is a possible D gene (6 bases). From germline, CDR1 is SEHNR and CDR2 FQNEAQ (reference sequence). Trimming stripped 2 bases from V and 7 bases from J, with 12 bases between. The CDR3 runs 14 residues. CDR3 sequence: CASSLSIGRNEQFF. The CDR3 DNA reads TGTGCCAGCAGCTTATCGATCGGGAGAAATGAGCAGTTCTTC.

The J gene is TRBJ1-3, the V gene TRBV9; D remains ambiguous. This CDR3 region has 15 residues. The germline gives CDR1 SGDLS, CDR2 YYNGEE. Trimming pared 0 bases from V and 0 bases from J, leaving 7 bases between. The CDR3 loop reads CASSVGRISGNTIYF. For the CDR3, the DNA is TGTGCCAGCAGCGTAGGGCGCATCTCTGGAAACACCATATATTTT.

The gene calls are TRBV6-6 and TRBJ2-5; D may correspond to TRBD1 or TRBD2 (5 bases each). The germline V and J ends were trimmed by 5 bases and 5 bases, with 15 bases remaining between them. Germline V gives CDR1 MNHNY, CDR2 SVGAGI (reference sequence). The CDR3 contains 14 residues. Here the CDR3 DNA reads TGTGCCAGCAGTGCCCGAGGGGCGCGGGAGACCCAGTACTTC. Its protein is CASSARGARETQYF.

V and J are TRBV28 and TRBJ2-1; D unresolved. This CDR3 comprises 14 residues. The V gene lost 5 bases and the J gene lost 1 base, with 9 bases spanning the gap. Germline V gene sequence: CDR1 MDHEN, CDR2 SYDVKM. The CDR3 is CASSATESYNEQFF. In DNA form, the CDR3 reads TGTGCCAGCAGTGCGACCGAGTCCTACAATGAGCAGTTCTTC.

This sequence joins TRBV28 and TRBJ2-1, with 7 nucleotides matching TRBD2. V lost 5 bases, J lost 0 bases, and 7 bases stayed unmatched. The V gene's germline CDR1 is MDHEN and CDR2 SYDVKM. The CDR3 runs to 16 residues. This CDR3 is CASSRSGAISYNEQFF. In nucleotides, the CDR3 is TGTGCCAGCAGTCGGAGCGGGGCGATCTCCTACAATGAGCAGTTCTTC.

The sample holds a few counts of this clone. CDR3 nucleotide sequence: TGTGCCAGCAGTTTAGGGGGGATGAGAGAGACCCAGTACTTC. Protein product: CASSLGGMRETQYF. The chain uses TRBV28 and TRBJ2-5; D may be TRBD2 (6 bases). Germline CDR1 is MDHEN and CDR2 is SYDVKM. There are 14 residues in the CDR3. V was pared by 2 bases and J by 4 bases, with 11 bases between.

The chain has TRBV7-2 and TRBJ2-5, with D hard to call. The CDR3 consists of 13 residues. Trimming took 3 bases from V and 1 from J, leaving 6 bases between them. Germline V gives CDR1 SGHTA, CDR2 FQGNSA. This CDR3 reads CASSFSSQETQYF. The DNA of the CDR3 is TGTGCCAGCAGCTTCTCCAGCCAAGAGACCCAGTACTTC. Full variable domain (missing parts from reference TRBV7-2 and TRBJ2-5): GAGVSQSPSNKVTEKGKDVELRCDPISGHTALYWYRQSLGQGLEFLIYFQGNSAPDKSGLPSDRFSAERTGGSVSTLTIQRTQQEDSAVYLCASSFSSQETQYFGPGTRLLVL.

This clone was counted once. V usage is TRBV15 and J usage is TRBJ1-1; D gene uncertain. Germline CDR1 is LNHNV and CDR2 is YYDKDF (reference sequence). CDR3 length: 13 residues. The V gene lost 6 bases and the J gene lost 1 base, with 9 bases spanning the gap. As DNA, the CDR3 is TGTGCCACCAGTATTAAAACGAACACTGAAGCTTTCTTT. It encodes CATSIKTNTEAFF.

This chain uses TRBV6-6 with TRBJ2-7; no definite D call. This CDR3 region has 13 residues. V lost 6 bases and J 6 bases, leaving 15 bases between the germline ends. The germline CDR1 and CDR2 sequences are MNHNY and SVGAGI (reference sequence). The CDR3 sequence is CASSPPLQFEQYF. For the CDR3, the DNA is TGTGCCAGCAGCCCTCCTTTGCAATTCGAGCAGTACTTC.

The CDR3 region has the DNA TGTGCCAGCTCCCGGGGTAATCAGCCCCAGCATTTT. Translating it yields CASSRGNQPQHF. V gene TRBV27 combines with J gene TRBJ1-5, with D hard to call. V lost 8 bases and J 4 bases, leaving 9 bases between the germline ends. This CDR3 contains 12 residues. CDR1 is MNHEY and CDR2 is SMNVEV in the germline V gene (reference sequence).

To note about this clone: One end of the junction varies from germline; a read error may be responsible. V is TRBV3-1 (or the pseudogene TRBV3-2) and J is TRBJ2-1; 8 nucleotides agree with TRBD2. The V gene's germline CDR1 is LGHDT and CDR2 YNNKEL (reference sequence). The CDR3 loop spans 16 amino acids. The DNA for the CDR3 is TGTGCCAGCAGTCAAGCGTCGGCGGGAGGCTATAATGAGCAGTTCTTC. Translation: CASSQASAGGYNEQFF.

The chain combines TRBV19 with TRBJ2-7; 8 bases map to TRBD1. The junction had 9 bases not matched to a gene; V was cut back by 6 bases and J by 5 bases. Germline CDR1 reads LNHDA; CDR2 reads SQIVND (reference sequence). The CDR3 is 14 residues long. CDR3 loop: CASRTTGANHEQYF. As DNA, the CDR3 is TGTGCCAGTAGGACGACAGGGGCAAATCACGAGCAGTACTTC.

The chain links TRBV3-1 (or the pseudogene TRBV3-2) to TRBJ2-2, with 12 nucleotides matching TRBD2. This CDR3 has 19 residues. Germline lookup yields CDR1 LGHDT and CDR2 YNNKEL (reference sequence). V was pared by 4 bases and J by 4 bases, with 13 bases of the junction left unmatched. CDR3 sequence: CASSRSGLAGRLFTGELFF. For the CDR3, the DNA is TGTGCCAGCAGCCGATCCGGACTAGCGGGACGACTGTTCACCGGGGAGCTGTTTTTT.

Here the CDR3 DNA reads TGTGCCAGCAGAAAAGACAGGGCGACCGGGGAGCTGTTTTTT. Its protein is CASRKDRATGELFF. The rearrangement links TRBV7-9 to TRBJ2-2; 7 bases match TRBD1. V shed 6 bases, J shed 5 bases, and the junction held 6 bases outside the gene matches. The CDR3 spans 14 residues. Germline CDR1 SEHNR, CDR2 FQNEAQ (reference sequence).

This sequence joins TRBV28 and TRBJ2-7, with a tentative D call TRBD1 (5 bases). CDR1 MDHEN and CDR2 SYDVKM come from the germline V gene. The V gene lost 2 bases and the J gene lost 2 bases, with 10 bases spanning the gap. CDR3 length: 14 amino acids. The CDR3 bases are TGTGCCAGCAGTTTAGAAACAGGAACCTACGAGCAGTACTTC. This gives the protein CASSLETGTYEQYF.

The V and J genes are TRBV5-8 and TRBJ2-3; 10 nucleotides match TRBD2. CDR1 SGHTS and CDR2 YDEGEE come from the germline V gene. V shed 0 bases and J 1 base; nucleotides not matched to a gene: 5. The CDR3 length is 17 residues. CDR3 sequence (DNA): TGTGCCAGCAGCTTGGCTGCGCTAGCGGGAGGCACAGATACGCAGTATTTT. This sequence encodes CASSLAALAGGTDTQYF.

The chain uses TRBV7-9 and TRBJ2-5, with 8 positions matching TRBD1. The CDR3 is 14 amino acids. Trimming took 5 bases from V and 1 from J; bases not matched to a gene: 3. Per the germline V gene, CDR1 is SEHNR and CDR2 is FQNEAQ (reference sequence). DNA of the CDR3: TGTGCCAGCAGCAGGACAGGGATCCAAGAGACCCAGTACTTC. Its protein is CASSRTGIQETQYF.

The chain links TRBV7-3 to TRBJ2-1; 10 positions agree with TRBD1. Unmatched junction bases numbered 8, after V lost 5 bases and J lost 7 bases. Per the germline V gene, CDR1 is SGHTA and CDR2 is FQGTGA. The CDR3 is 15 residues long. CDR3 residues: CASSRQDRGMNEQFF. For the CDR3, the DNA is TGTGCCAGCAGCCGTCAGGACAGGGGGATGAATGAGCAGTTCTTC.

The genes are TRBV27 and TRBJ1-6; weak D call: TRBD1 (6 bases). The CDR3 is 17 residues long. Germline V gene data show CDR1 as MNHEY and CDR2 as SMNVEV (reference sequence). The V gene lost 4 bases and the J gene lost 10 bases, with 23 bases spanning the gap. For the CDR3, the DNA is TGTGCCAGCAGTTCAAGGCGGGGGCACGGCGGCCGGTCACCCCTCCACTTT. Amino acid sequence: CASSSRRGHGGRSPLHF.

This clone was observed once. The gene calls are TRBV7-2 and TRBJ1-2, with D unresolved. With 5 bases removed from V and 6 bases from J, the gap between germline ends came to 13 bases. This CDR3 spans 13 amino acids. From germline, CDR1 is SGHTA and CDR2 FQGNSA. This CDR3 is CASSTANMDGYTF. The CDR3, as DNA: TGTGCCAGCAGCACGGCCAATATGGATGGCTACACCTTC.